The TCR beta chain described here comes from a study of lymphopenia after photon versus proton radiotherapy. Produced via immunoSEQ multiplex PCR; TCRdb's table is partial and in-frame only. The sample has under 30,000 clones, under 95% seen once. The CDR3 totals 13 residues. CDR1 SGHDT and CDR2 YYEEEE come from the germline V gene. V dropped 4 bases and J dropped 5; count of bases not matched to a gene: 4. On this clone itself: Its antigen remains unknown.

General study points: Proton therapy kept repertoires fairly stable, unlike photons, which gained effector/memory cells.

The V and J genes are TRBV5-6 and TRBJ1-2, with TRBD1 matching 8 bases. The sample was peripheral blood, taken from a patient treated with photon-based radiotherapy. The TCR comes from a woman aged 45-65 years with cholangiocarcinoma. The CDR3 DNA reads as TGTGCCAGCAGCCCAGGGGGCCGGTATGGCTACACCTTC. This gives the protein CASSPGGRYGYTF.